This is a list of T cell receptor beta chains from one sample in a study of blood T cells in healthy people across ages. In TCRdb, the 5' RACE reads were re-called with MiXCR into one record per CDR3 protein. The sample has approximately 730,000 distinct CDR3 sequences; about 55% are singletons. The specimen was blood. These receptors were collected from a man aged 80 or over in good health. Each CDR3 is given with its conserved first and last residue. The D gene is left open where the match is weak. Some rows have no size entry. The others give once, few or many, or a class for an expanded clone.

DNA: TGCAGCGTTGAAGATCTACTAGCGGGAGGGGGTGAGCAGTTCTTC
CDR3: CSVEDLLAGGGEQFF
D: TRBD2
J: TRBJ2-1
V: TRBV29-1
size: -

DNA: TGCAGCGTAGATAGATCGGGGGCTAGGGAGACCCAGTACTTC
CDR3: CSVDRSGARETQYF
D: -
J: TRBJ2-5
V: TRBV29-1
size: few

DNA: TGCAGTGCTAGTAACTTAATGGGCTATGGCTACACCTTC
CDR3: CSASNLMGYGYTF
D: -
J: TRBJ1-2
V: TRBV20-1
size: few

DNA: TGTGCCAGCAGCGTTACCCAGGGGGTCTCCTATAATTCACCCCTCCACTTT
CDR3: CASSVTQGVSYNSPLHF
D: TRBD1
J: TRBJ1-6
V: TRBV12-3/TRBV12-4
size: once

DNA: TGTGCCAGCGCCGGGACGGATGGTGAAAAACTGTTTTTT
CDR3: CASAGTDGEKLFF
D: -
J: TRBJ1-4
V: TRBV27
size: -

DNA: TGCAGCGCGGGGGCCGGGACAGGGGGCGAGCAGTACTTC
CDR3: CSAGAGTGGEQYF
D: TRBD1
J: TRBJ2-7
V: TRBV29-1
size: once

DNA: TGCGCCAGCAGCCCGCCTGAGAGGGCCGTTTACGAGCAGTACTTC
CDR3: CASSPPERAVYEQYF
D: -
J: TRBJ2-7
V: TRBV5-1
size: -

DNA: TGTGCCAGCAGTTGGGGGACTAGCGGGATCGATGAGCAGTTCTTC
CDR3: CASSWGTSGIDEQFF
D: TRBD2
J: TRBJ2-1
V: TRBV3-1
size: -

DNA: TGTGCCAGCAGCGCGCAGGGCGGCGGGGCTGAAGCTTTCTTT
CDR3: CASSAQGGGAEAFF
D: -
J: TRBJ1-1
V: TRBV7-8
size: -

DNA: TGTGCCAGCGGTCGGACAGGGGGTTATCGCACTGAAGCTTTCTTT
CDR3: CASGRTGGYRTEAFF
D: TRBD1
J: TRBJ1-1
V: TRBV2
size: -

DNA: TGCAGCGGGCGAACCCCAGGGTACTACGAGCAGTACTTC
CDR3: CSGRTPGYYEQYF
D: -
J: TRBJ2-7
V: TRBV29-1
size: -

DNA: TGCAGCGTTGAAAATGCGTGGAGACAGGGCTCTAGCGAGCAGTACTTC
CDR3: CSVENAWRQGSSEQYF
D: TRBD1
J: TRBJ2-7
V: TRBV29-1
size: -

DNA: TGCAGTGCTAGAGCCCGGGGGATCTCCTACAATGAGCAGTTCTTC
CDR3: CSARARGISYNEQFF
D: -
J: TRBJ2-1
V: TRBV20-1
size: few

DNA: TGCGCCAGCAGCCCCGGGGGGAGGGACACCTACTATGGCTACACCTTC
CDR3: CASSPGGRDTYYGYTF
D: -
J: TRBJ1-2
V: TRBV5-1
size: -

DNA: TGCAGCGTTGATGGGGGAGAAAAACTGTTTTTT
CDR3: CSVDGGEKLFF
D: -
J: TRBJ1-4
V: TRBV29-1
size: -

DNA: TGCAGTGCTAGAGGGGGAGCGGGAGGGAAGAGTACGCAGTATTTT
CDR3: CSARGGAGGKSTQYF
D: TRBD2
J: TRBJ2-3
V: TRBV20-1
size: -

DNA: TGTGCCAGCAGCCCCGGACTAGCGGGAGAAGATACGCAGTATTTT
CDR3: CASSPGLAGEDTQYF
D: TRBD2
J: TRBJ2-3
V: TRBV2
size: few

DNA: TGTGCCAGCAGTCCCCCCCATAGCGGGAGGGGGCACAGATACGCGTATTTT
CDR3: CASSPPHSGRGHRYAYF
D: TRBD2
J: TRBJ2-3
V: TRBV27
size: few

DNA: TGTGCCAGCAGTTCCGTAGGTACGCAGTATTTT
CDR3: CASSSVGTQYF
D: -
J: TRBJ2-3
V: TRBV12-3/TRBV12-4
size: -

DNA: TGTGCCAGCAGTAAACATGGCGGGAGGGCCTACAATGAGCAGTTCTTC
CDR3: CASSKHGGRAYNEQFF
D: TRBD2
J: TRBJ2-1
V: TRBV6-7
size: few

DNA: TGTGCCAGCAGTCCCGGGTCACTTGGCATCTACGAGCAGTACTTC
CDR3: CASSPGSLGIYEQYF
D: -
J: TRBJ2-7
V: TRBV12-3/TRBV12-4
size: -

DNA: TGTGCCAGCAGTTTGACGGCACAGGGGCGAGGCTACACCTTC
CDR3: CASSLTAQGRGYTF
D: TRBD1
J: TRBJ1-2
V: TRBV28
size: -

DNA: TGCAGTGCTAGACGGGGAGGGACAGGAGGAGAGACCCAGTACTTC
CDR3: CSARRGGTGGETQYF
D: -
J: TRBJ2-5
V: TRBV20-1
size: many

DNA: TGTGCCAGCAGCCAACGCACGTACGGGGCCAACGTCCTGACTTTC
CDR3: CASSQRTYGANVLTF
D: -
J: TRBJ2-6
V: TRBV7-2
size: few

DNA: TGTGCCAGCAGCGTAGCAACGGGACAGACCTACGAGCAGTACTTC
CDR3: CASSVATGQTYEQYF
D: TRBD1
J: TRBJ2-7
V: TRBV9
size: -

DNA: TGTGCCGGCAGAGGACAGGGGGCAAATCAGCCCCAGCATTTT
CDR3: CAGRGQGANQPQHF
D: TRBD1
J: TRBJ1-5
V: TRBV27
size: -

DNA: TGTGCCAGCAGCACCTCACCGGGACAGGGAAAATCACCCCTCCACTTT
CDR3: CASSTSPGQGKSPLHF
D: TRBD1
J: TRBJ1-6
V: TRBV12-3/TRBV12-4
size: -

DNA: TGTGCCAGCACCCCAGTGGCGGGAGGAATAAATGAGCAGTTCTTC
CDR3: CASTPVAGGINEQFF
D: TRBD2
J: TRBJ2-1
V: TRBV6-2/TRBV6-3
size: -

DNA: TGTGCCAGCAGTCCCAGCACCGGGAGGAGCTCCTACAATGAGCAGTTCTTC
CDR3: CASSPSTGRSSYNEQFF
D: TRBD2
J: TRBJ2-1
V: TRBV7-2
size: many